This T cell receptor beta chain was documented in a study of T-cell reconstitution after alpha-beta-depleted transplantation in children. Unique molecular identifiers featured in how the TCRbeta library was prepared. TCRdb re-called the PCR reads with MiXCR, one entry per CDR3 protein. Found here are 250,000 to 300,000 distinct CDR3 sequences, around 9.6% of them singletons; the top ten hold 10%. The CDR3 is 15 amino acids. Germline V gives CDR1 MNHNS, CDR2 SASEGT. V gave up 0 bases and J gave up 2 bases, with 8 bases separating them. The chain recombines TRBV6-1 with TRBJ1-5; no definite D call. Sequenced here: PBMCs from the stem cell graft donor, sampled from the stem cell graft. The TCR comes from a human donor who donated a stem cell graft to a child with SCID. The CDR3 DNA reads TGTGCCAGCAGTGAAGCTAGAGACGGCAATCAGCCCCAGCATTTT. Translating it yields CASSEARDGNQPQHF.